This T cell receptor beta chain was documented in a study of OX40 agonist ivuxolimab in advanced cancers. In the study overall: Patients' therapy was ivuxolimab, an antibody that acts as an agonist of OX40 (CD134). It was permissible to have had prior anti-PD-1, anti-PD-L1 or anti-CTLA-4 therapy, and around 40% had some.

Germline-derived CDR1 and CDR2 are SGDLS and YYNGEE. The V end was cut by 4 bases, the J end by 5 bases, with 22 bases between. The CDR3 is 16 residues long. Study outcomes and limitations: Doses of 0.1 to 3.0 mg/kg were accompanied by clonal expansion of CD4+ and CD8+ blood T cells by week 6.

Assay used: immunoSEQ multiplex PCR; TCRdb lists only in-frame clones, some missing. The sample records about 90,000 clones, 91% being singletons. About this clone itself: The target antigen is unknown.

This receptor was identified in an adult with an advanced solid tumor such as melanoma, head and neck, liver or kidney cancer. Sample: CD4+ or CD8+ T cells sorted from blood, taken in a trial of the OX40 agonist ivuxolimab. This chain links TRBV9 with TRBJ2-7; D possibly uses TRBD1 or TRBD2 (7 bases each). CDR3 in DNA: TGTGCCAGCAGCCCTGGGGAGGGGGCGCTAAGCAACGAGCAGTACTTC. Protein sequence: CASSPGEGALSNEQYF. Full variable domain (rest looked up from reference TRBV9 and TRBJ2-7): DSGVTQTPKHLITATGQRVTLRCSPRSGDLSVYWYQQSLDQGLQFLIQYYNGEERAKGNILERFSAQQFPDLHSELNLSSLELGDSALYFCASSPGEGALSNEQYFGPGTRLTVT.